This entry lists 14 T cell receptor beta chains sequenced from one sample in a study of cytotoxic CD8 clonotypes in ibrutinib-treated CLL. Method: immunoSEQ multiplex PCR; TCRdb's copy keeps in-frame clones and lacks some. Counted here are 250,000 to 350,000 clones, roughly four fifths occurring once; the ten biggest clones make up around 5.1%. The specimen was PBMCs, collected at disease progression, from a patient treated with ibrutinib. The origin of the receptors is a human donor with chronic lymphocytic leukemia.

This clone was detected a few times. The chain recombines TRBV5-1 with TRBJ2-7, with D unclear. The CDR3 has 14 residues. Germline V gene sequence: CDR1 SGHRS, CDR2 YFSETQ. Trimming removed 3 bases from V and 1 base from J, with 11 bases in between. CDR3 residues: CASSSGYNSYEQYF. DNA of the CDR3: TGCGCCAGCAGCTCCGGGTACAATTCCTACGAGCAGTACTTC.

This clone was counted once. The chain is built from TRBV7-9 and TRBJ2-7; D not resolved. V gave up 1 base and J gave up 5 bases, with 21 bases separating them. CDR1 and CDR2 (germline): SEHNR, FQNEAQ (reference sequence). The CDR3 covers 17 residues. The CDR3 sequence: CASSLGPTGPLADEQYF. Here the CDR3 DNA reads TGTGCCAGCAGCTTAGGACCTACCGGGCCCTTAGCCGACGAGCAGTACTTC. The variable domain in full, completed from reference TRBV7-9 and TRBJ2-7, reads DTGVSQNPRHKITKRGQNVTFRCDPISEHNRLYWYRQTLGQGPEFLTYFQNEAQLEKSRLLSDRFSAERPKGSFSTLEIQRTEQGDSAMYLCASSLGPTGPLADEQYFGPGTRLTVT.

The J gene is TRBJ1-5, the V gene TRBV15; D is ambiguous. The CDR3 contains 15 residues. Germline V lookup: CDR1 LNHNV, CDR2 YYDKDF (reference sequence). V lost 5 bases and J 0 bases, leaving 11 bases between the germline ends. DNA for the CDR3: TGTGCCACCAGCGGCACGGACTTTAGCAATCAGCCCCAGCATTTT. This codes for CATSGTDFSNQPQHF.

This clone was picked up a small number of times. The rearrangement uses TRBV7-9 and TRBJ2-5, with 8 bases aligning to TRBD2. The CDR3 sequence is 13 residues long. J gave up 4 bases and V 3 bases, and 1 base lay outside the gene matches. Germline V gene sequence: CDR1 SEHNR, CDR2 FQNEAQ (reference sequence). Written as DNA, the CDR3 is TGTGCCAGCAGCTTTGCGGGAGGAGAGACCCAGTACTTC. Its protein product is CASSFAGGETQYF.

The rearrangement joins TRBV5-1 to TRBJ2-2, with 10 bases fitting TRBD1. CDR1 is SGHRS and CDR2 is YFSETQ in the germline V gene. With V trimmed by 4 bases and J by 4 bases, 4 bases remained unmatched. The CDR3 covers 15 residues. CDR3 region: CASSQGTGVTGELFF. The CDR3, as DNA: TGCGCCAGCAGCCAAGGGACAGGGGTCACCGGGGAGCTGTTTTTT.

This clone was seen a single time. The V gene is TRBV5-8, the J gene TRBJ2-6; the D is unclear. The germline V and J ends were trimmed by 0 bases and 0 bases, with 4 bases remaining between them. The CDR3 covers 15 residues. Germline-derived CDR1 and CDR2 are SGHTS and YDEGEE. The CDR3, as DNA: TGTGCCAGCAGCTTGGTCAGCTCTGGGGCCAACGTCCTGACTTTC. This translates into CASSLVSSGANVLTF.

The CDR3 region is CASSSPRQGGGYTF. The CDR3 nucleotides are TGTGCCAGCAGCTCACCTAGGCAGGGAGGAGGCTACACCTTC. The chain uses TRBV7-2 and TRBJ1-2, with D perhaps TRBD1 (5 bases). This CDR3 has 14 residues. Germline CDR1 reads SGHTA; CDR2 reads FQGNSA. Between the trimmed V and J ends, which lost 4 bases and 8 bases, there was a span of 17 bases.

The chain recombines TRBV29-1 with TRBJ2-1; the D is unclear. V shed 5 bases and J shed 7 bases, with 9 bases lying between them. The germline V gene encodes CDR1 SQVTM and CDR2 ANQGSEA. The CDR3 runs 11 residues. DNA for the CDR3: TGCAGCGTTCGTCGACAAAATGAGCAGTTCTTC. It codes for CSVRRQNEQFF.

This clone was observed a handful of times. The chain joins TRBV5-6 to TRBJ2-1, with a possible D match to TRBD1 (5 bases). CDR1 is SGHDT and CDR2 is YYEEEE in the germline V gene. The CDR3 totals 13 residues. V lost 4 bases and J lost 8, with 13 bases in between. The CDR3 sequence is CASSLDQGDEQFF. The CDR3 nucleotides read TGTGCCAGCAGCCTGGACCAGGGCGATGAGCAGTTCTTC. Filled out from reference TRBV5-6 and TRBJ2-1, the complete variable domain reads DAGVTQSPTHLIKTRGQQVTLRCSPKSGHDTVSWYQQALGQGPQFIFQYYEEEERQRGNFPDRFSGHQFPNYSSELNVNALLLGDSALYLCASSLDQGDEQFFGPGTRLTVL.

The genes are TRBV9 and TRBJ2-5; D is ambiguous. CDR3 length: 14 residues. V was shortened by 0 bases and J by 5 bases, with 11 bases between the two germline ends. Per germline, CDR1 SGDLS and CDR2 YYNGEE. The CDR3 DNA follows: TGTGCCAGCAGCGTAGCTGCTCGTGCGGAGACCCAGTACTTC. Translation: CASSVAARAETQYF. Drawing the rest from reference TRBV9 and TRBJ2-5, the complete variable domain is DSGVTQTPKHLITATGQRVTLRCSPRSGDLSVYWYQQSLDQGLQFLIQYYNGEERAKGNILERFSAQQFPDLHSELNLSSLELGDSALYFCASSVAARAETQYFGPGTRLLVL.

This clone was seen only a few times. The chain couples TRBV5-1 to TRBJ1-2, with a weak D call TRBD1 (6 bases). This CDR3 is 13 amino acids long. Trimming stripped 6 bases from V and 2 bases from J, with 11 bases between. CDR1 SGHRS and CDR2 YFSETQ come from the germline V gene. CDR3 nucleotides: TGCGCCAGCAAGCAGGGGATCAACTATGGCTACACCTTC. As protein: CASKQGINYGYTF.

This chain links TRBV5-1 with TRBJ1-2; 7 nucleotides agree with TRBD1. In germline, CDR1 is SGHRS, CDR2 YFSETQ. The CDR3 runs 16 residues. After removal of 5 bases from V and 2 bases from J, the junction contained 12 bases not matched to a gene. This CDR3 is CASRRQGMGMNYGYTF. The CDR3 nucleotides read TGCGCCAGCAGACGACAGGGAATGGGGATGAACTATGGCTACACCTTC.

The CDR3 region has the DNA TGTGCCACCAGCAGCTCCTCTAGCGGGGTCACAGATACGCAGTATTTT. The encoded protein is CATSSSSSGVTDTQYF. The chain has TRBV15 and TRBJ2-3, with 9 bases matching TRBD2. Trimming cost V 3 bases and J 2 bases; bases outside gene matches: 6. Looked up from germline, CDR1 is LNHNV and CDR2 is YYDKDF (reference sequence). This CDR3 comprises 16 residues.

The chain couples TRBV18 to TRBJ1-2, with D maybe TRBD1 (5 bases). Per germline, CDR1 KGHSH and CDR2 LQKENI. The CDR3 covers 17 residues. Trimming left V 10 bases short and J 0 bases short, with 24 bases between. CDR3 coding DNA: TGTGCCACGGAAGTTGGGCCGGGACTACTGCCTAACTATGGCTACACCTTC. Protein sequence: CATEVGPGLLPNYGYTF.